A single sample is the source of the 9 T cell receptor beta chains below, sequenced in a study of beta chain features in type 1 diabetes. Study-level results: Shortening of TCRB CDR3s, moderate but significant, appeared in all four CD4+ subsets of Type 1 diabetes patients.

No antigen has been identified for these receptors. The whole isolated RNA underwent reverse transcription, so sequencing captured expressed TCRB transcripts. Some clones are missing from TCRdb's copy, which holds only in-frame ones; the method was immunoSEQ multiplex PCR. Of around 710,000 clones detected, 9.5% to 15% appear once; the ten largest clones hold approximately 0.11%. The sequenced sample consisted of naive CD4+ T cells from blood. These receptors all stem from a man aged 25 to 40 with type 1 diabetes.

This clone was seen only a few times. V is TRBV2 and J is TRBJ2-5; no clear D. CDR3 length equals 15 residues. From germline, CDR1 is SNHLY and CDR2 FYNNEI. V lost 1 base and J 4 bases, leaving 13 bases between the germline ends. The CDR3 loop reads CASSEGTRSRETQYF. The DNA for the CDR3 is TGTGCCAGCAGTGAAGGGACCCGGTCTCGAGAGACCCAGTACTTC.

J is TRBJ1-5 and V is TRBV5-4, with D possibly being TRBD1 (5 bases). Trimming pared 0 bases from V and 3 bases from J, leaving 13 bases between. This CDR3 contains 16 residues. CDR1 and CDR2 (germline): SGHNT, YYREEE (reference sequence). Here the CDR3 DNA reads TGTGCCAGCAGCTTGGCAGGGCCGGGGGACAATCAGCCCCAGCATTTT. It codes for CASSLAGPGDNQPQHF.

This clone has a handful of counts. The chain combines TRBV19 with TRBJ1-2; D perhaps matches TRBD1 (5 bases). The V gene's germline CDR1 is LNHDA and CDR2 SQIVND (reference sequence). The ends were cut back, 5 bases at V and 8 bases at J, with 24 bases in the middle. The CDR3 totals 16 residues. This CDR3 is CASSADTGGVYGGYTF. The CDR3 nucleotides are TGTGCCAGTAGTGCGGACACTGGAGGGGTATATGGCGGCTACACCTTC. Based on the CDR3 plus reference TRBV19 and TRBJ1-2, the full variable domain is DGGITQSPKYLFRKEGQNVTLSCEQNLNHDAMYWYRQDPGQGLRLIYYSQIVNDFQKGDIAEGYSVSREKKESFPLTVTSAQKNPTAFYLCASSADTGGVYGGYTFGSGTRLTVV.

This clone was seen only a few times. This chain connects TRBV4-2 to TRBJ2-1, with a tentative D call TRBD2 (5 bases). Trimming removed 1 base from V and 8 bases from J, with 9 bases in between. CDR1 and CDR2 from the germline V gene are LGHNA and YNFKEQ. This CDR3 has 13 amino acids. The CDR3 sequence is CASSQGLAYEQFF. CDR3 coding DNA: TGTGCCAGCAGCCAAGGCCTAGCTTATGAGCAGTTCTTC.

The sample holds a few counts of this clone. The chain combines TRBV15 with TRBJ1-5, with D possibly being TRBD1 (6 bases). The CDR3 has 15 amino acids. Trimming removed 6 bases from V and 6 bases from J, with 18 bases in between. Germline CDR1 reads LNHNV; CDR2 reads YYDKDF (reference sequence). In DNA form, the CDR3 reads TGTGCCACCAGGACAGGAGAGGGGGACGGTCAGCCCCAGCATTTT. Translating it yields CATRTGEGDGQPQHF.

The V and J genes are TRBV6-6 and TRBJ1-1; D not resolved. Germline CDR1 reads MNHNY; CDR2 reads SVGAGI (reference sequence). V was clipped by 2 bases and J by 2 bases, with 3 bases between them. There are 12 residues in the CDR3. This CDR3 reads CASSYANTEAFF. As DNA, the CDR3 is TGTGCCAGCAGTTACGCCAACACTGAAGCTTTCTTT.

This clone showed up just a few times. The V call is TRBV11-3, the J call TRBJ2-1; D may be TRBD2 (5 bases). Germline loops: CDR1 SGHNT, CDR2 YENEEA. Trimming pared 5 bases from V and 7 bases from J, leaving 15 bases between. CDR3 length: 14 residues. CDR3 nucleotide sequence: TGTGCCAGCAGCCTCACTAGGTCGGTGAATGAGCAGTTCTTC. Its translation: CASSLTRSVNEQFF.

The rearrangement links TRBV6-6 to TRBJ2-5; D is perhaps TRBD1 or TRBD2 (5 bases each). V lost 6 bases, J lost 5 bases, and 13 bases lay in between. The length of the CDR3 is 13 residues. Germline CDR1 MNHNY, CDR2 SVGAGI (reference sequence). The chain's CDR3 is CASRSRWGETQYF. CDR3 coding DNA: TGTGCCAGCAGATCACGCTGGGGGGAGACCCAGTACTTC.

This chain connects TRBV5-6 to TRBJ1-4; weak D call: TRBD1 (5 bases). With 4 bases removed from V and 4 bases from J, the gap between germline ends came to 11 bases. From germline, CDR1 is SGHDT and CDR2 YYEEEE. The CDR3 is 14 residues long. This CDR3 is CASSPGSGNEKLFF. The CDR3 DNA reads TGTGCCAGCAGCCCAGGGTCTGGTAATGAAAAACTGTTTTTT.